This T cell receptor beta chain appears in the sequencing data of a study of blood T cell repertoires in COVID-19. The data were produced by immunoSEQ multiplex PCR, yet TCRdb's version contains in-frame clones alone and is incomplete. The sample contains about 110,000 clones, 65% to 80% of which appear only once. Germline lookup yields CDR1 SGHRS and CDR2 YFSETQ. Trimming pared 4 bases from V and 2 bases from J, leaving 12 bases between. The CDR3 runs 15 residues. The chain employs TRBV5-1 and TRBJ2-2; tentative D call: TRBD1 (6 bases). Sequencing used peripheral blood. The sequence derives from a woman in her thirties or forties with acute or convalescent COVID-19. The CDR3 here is CASSPGQKNTGELFF. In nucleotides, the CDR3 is TGCGCCAGCAGCCCCGGACAGAAAAACACCGGGGAGCTGTTTTTT.